The rows below give T cell receptor beta chains drawn from one sample of a study of T cells in localized non-small cell lung cancer. TCRdb keeps only in-frame clones here, not all; method: immunoSEQ multiplex PCR. In the table there are 75,000 to 85,000 clones, 80% of which are singletons. The sequences come from peripheral blood, collected before any cancer treatment. Source of these receptors: a female donor at least 60 years old with stage I lung adenocarcinoma. Both conserved end residues are part of each CDR3. A D gene is named only where the DNA matches it firmly. The listing skips clone size in some rows; elsewhere it reads once, few, many or a size class.

d_gene	abundance	v_gene	j_gene	CDR3nt	CDR3aa
.	.	TRBV6-1	TRBJ1-5	TGTGCCAGCAGTGAAGCGCCCAGTCAGCCCCAGCATTTT	CASSEAPSQPQHF
.	.	TRBV25-1	TRBJ1-1	TGTGCCAGCAGGAAACAGGGAGGCTATGACCAGAACACTGAAGCTTTCTTT	CASRKQGGYDQNTEAFF
TRBD2	.	TRBV7-6	TRBJ2-1	TGTGCCAGCAGCTTAGGGGGACTAGCCTATTACAATGAGCAGTTCTTC	CASSLGGLAYYNEQFF
.	.	TRBV7-2	TRBJ2-7	TGTGCCAGCAGCCCTTATGGGCGCGACTACGAGCAGTACTTC	CASSPYGRDYEQYF
.	.	TRBV6-5	TRBJ1-2	TGTGCCAGCAGCCCCGCAGGAAGGAGCTATGGCTACACCTTC	CASSPAGRSYGYTF
.	few	TRBV9	TRBJ1-1	TGTGCCAGCAGTGGGGAGGCAGAAGCTTTCTTT	CASSGEAEAFF
.	.	TRBV28	TRBJ2-5	TGTGCCAGCAGTTTTTTCCCCAGCAGGGGCCACCACCGGGAGACCCAGTACTTC	CASSFFPSRGHHRETQYF
.	.	TRBV5-1	TRBJ1-3	TGCGCCAGCAGCGCGTCGGCAATGTCGGGAAACACCATATATTTT	CASSASAMSGNTIYF
.	few	TRBV9	TRBJ2-6	TGTGCCAGCAGCGACAGCCCCAGTCCCGCCCATCGAAGAACTGGGGCCAACGTCCTGACTTTC	CASSDSPSPAHRRTGANVLTF
TRBD2	.	TRBV25-1	TRBJ2-5	TGTGCCAGCAGTGAATGGACTAGCGGGGGGGTGTACCAAGAGACCCAGTACTTC	CASSEWTSGGVYQETQYF
.	.	TRBV6-1	TRBJ1-1	TGTGCCAGCAGAGAAACAGGGAAGGACACTGAAGCTTTCTTT	CASRETGKDTEAFF
.	.	TRBV19	TRBJ1-2	TGTGCCAGTACCGGGGGGGCTAACTATGGCTACACCTTC	CASTGGANYGYTF
.	few	TRBV27	TRBJ2-7	TGTGCCAGCGGAGTCTACGAGCAGTACTTC	CASGVYEQYF
TRBD1	.	TRBV4-3	TRBJ1-2	TGCGCCAGCAGCCAAGCAAGGACAGGGGGCGGAGACTATGGCTACACCTTC	CASSQARTGGGDYGYTF
.	.	TRBV11-1	TRBJ2-7	TGTGCCAGCAGCTGGGGGCGAGCCTACGAGCAGTACTTC	CASSWGRAYEQYF
.	once	TRBV7-8	TRBJ2-7	TGTGCCAGCAGCTCCAGCTCCTACGAGCAGTACTTC	CASSSSSYEQYF
.	.	TRBV10-3	TRBJ2-1	TGTGCCATCAGCGCGCGGGGACAGCTTTACAATGAGCAGTTCTTC	CAISARGQLYNEQFF
.	.	TRBV6-1	TRBJ1-1	TGTGCCAGCACTAGGAACACTGAAGCTTTCTTT	CASTRNTEAFF
.	.	TRBV13	TRBJ2-1	TGTGCCAGCAGCTTAGATATTGTGCAGGGAGGCTCCTACAATGAGCAGTTCTTC	CASSLDIVQGGSYNEQFF
.	.	TRBV6-1	TRBJ1-4	TGTGCCAGCAGTGAAGCCCAAGCCACAAGGCTGTTTTTT	CASSEAQATRLFF
.	few	TRBV27	TRBJ2-7	TGTGCCAGCAGTACGCCCCGGGGGCCGCCCTACGAGCAGTACTTC	CASSTPRGPPYEQYF
.	.	TRBV29-1	TRBJ2-1	TGCAGCGTGCTCTTAAGGACAGAACCCCACAATGAGCAGTTCTTC	CSVLLRTEPHNEQFF
.	.	TRBV19	TRBJ2-7	TGTGCCAGTAGTCCCCTAATCCCCGGGATTTCACCTAACGAGCAGTACTTC	CASSPLIPGISPNEQYF
.	.	TRBV7-8	TRBJ2-5	TGTGCCAGCAGCTTCGCATGGGATTTTCAAGAGACCCAGTACTTC	CASSFAWDFQETQYF
.	many	TRBV20-1	TRBJ1-2	TGCAGTGCTAGAGAGGACACTGGCTACACCTTC	CSAREDTGYTF
TRBD1	.	TRBV5-6	TRBJ1-2	TGTGCCAGCAGCCCTTCAGGGGGCGTCTATGGCTACACCTTC	CASSPSGGVYGYTF
.	few	TRBV19	TRBJ1-2	TGTGCCAGTAGTATACTGGGTGGCTACACCTTC	CASSILGGYTF